Presented here are 28 T cell receptor beta chains from one specimen sequenced in a study. TCRdb passed the RT-PCR reads through MiXCR, listing each CDR3 protein once. The sample consists of fewer than 800,000 distinct CDR3 sequences, 14% of them appearing once. Sequencing was performed on memory CD4+ T cells from blood. The source is a female donor in good health, serving as a healthy control.

This clonotype turned up a few times. The chain carries TRBV7-6 and TRBJ2-7; the D gene is possibly TRBD1 (6 bases). The CDR3 consists of 15 residues. Germline loops: CDR1 SGHVS, CDR2 FNYEAQ. Trimming stripped 1 base from V and 3 bases from J, with 13 bases between. DNA for the CDR3: TGTGCCAGCAGCTTAGGTCAGGGACAATACTACGAGCAGTACTTC. Protein sequence: CASSLGQGQYYEQYF.

The rearrangement links TRBV9 to TRBJ2-5; 8 bases align to TRBD2. The V and J ends lost 0 bases and 0 bases, in that order; junction bases with no gene match: 4. The germline V gene encodes CDR1 SGDLS and CDR2 YYNGEE. The CDR3 has 16 amino acids. DNA of the CDR3: TGTGCCAGCAGCGTAGAAGGCGGGAGGTACCAAGAGACCCAGTACTTC. This gives the protein CASSVEGGRYQETQYF.

The rearrangement links TRBV7-2 to TRBJ2-5; TRBD1 might be the D (6 bases). Trimming stripped 5 bases from V and 5 bases from J, with 15 bases between. The germline gives CDR1 SGHTA, CDR2 FQGNSA. The CDR3 length is 14 residues. The DNA for the CDR3 is TGTGCCAGCAGCAACCGAGCAGGGGTCGAGACCCAGTACTTC. Amino acid sequence: CASSNRAGVETQYF.

This chain connects TRBV6-1 to TRBJ2-1, with 7 bases that match TRBD1. Trimming removed 4 bases from V and 6 bases from J; junction bases left unmatched: 9. CDR3 size: 15 residues. The germline V gene encodes CDR1 MNHNS and CDR2 SASEGT. The CDR3 reads CASSGGQAGSNEQFF. CDR3 in DNA: TGTGCCAGCAGTGGCGGACAGGCAGGGTCCAATGAGCAGTTCTTC.

In the case of this clonotype: The junction and the germline gene differ at one end; a read error may be behind it. The rearrangement links TRBV5-5 to TRBJ1-5; D is perhaps TRBD1 (6 bases). Germline CDR1 and CDR2: SGHKS and YYEKEE (reference sequence). The CDR3 has 14 amino acids. CDR3 DNA sequence: TGTGCCAGCAGCCCGGGGGCTAGCGATCAGCCCCAGCATTTT. This translates into CASSPGASDQPQHF.

V gene TRBV5-4 combines with J gene TRBJ2-3, with 8 bases fitting TRBD2. Losses at the gene ends were 0 bases for V and 4 bases for J; bases not matched to a gene: 4. Germline CDR1 SGHNT, CDR2 YYREEE (reference sequence). There are 15 residues in the CDR3. The CDR3 bases are TGTGCCAGCAGCTTGGAGGGACTAGGACCAGATACGCAGTATTTT. As protein: CASSLEGLGPDTQYF.

This clonotype was recorded at least ten times. This chain joins TRBV6-5 and TRBJ2-7; TRBD2 is a possible D gene (6 bases). The CDR3 consists of 15 residues. CDR1 MNHEY and CDR2 SVGAGI come from the germline V gene. V lost 5 bases and J lost 6, with 20 bases in between. The DNA of the CDR3 is TGTGCCAGCAGTCCCCCGGGGTGGGGACTTGGCGAGCAGTACTTC. Its translation: CASSPPGWGLGEQYF.

V is TRBV11-1 and J is TRBJ1-1; D remains unclear. V gave up 2 bases and J gave up 4 bases, with 8 bases separating them. Per germline, CDR1 SGHAT and CDR2 FQDESV (reference sequence). CDR3 length equals 13 residues. DNA for the CDR3: TGTGCCAGCAGCTTACTAAGAACCACTGAAGCTTTCTTT. Translating it yields CASSLLRTTEAFF.

This clonotype was observed many times. The chain employs TRBV7-2 and TRBJ2-7; a possible D gene is TRBD2 (6 bases). CDR3 length: 14 amino acids. V was clipped by 3 bases and J by 3 bases, with 12 bases between them. Germline V CDR1 and CDR2: SGHTA, FQGNSA. CDR3 protein: CASSFKPSDYEQYF. The DNA of the CDR3 is TGTGCCAGCAGCTTTAAACCTAGCGACTACGAGCAGTACTTC.

V and J are TRBV20-1 and TRBJ2-1; 8 bases align to TRBD2. Germline CDR1 and CDR2: DFQATT and SNEGSKA (reference sequence). The CDR3 has 14 residues. Trimming removed 4 bases from V and 5 bases from J; junction bases left unmatched: 7. The CDR3 sequence: CSATPGGRNNEQFF. CDR3 DNA: TGCAGTGCTACACCGGGGGGGCGTAACAATGAGCAGTTCTTC.

The rearrangement joins TRBV7-3 to TRBJ2-7; D unresolved. V lost 2 bases, J lost 2 bases, and 16 bases lay in between. CDR3 length equals 16 residues. Per germline, CDR1 SGHTA and CDR2 FQGTGA. Here the CDR3 reads CASSLSPTTATYEQYF. CDR3 in DNA: TGTGCCAGCAGCTTATCACCTACGACGGCTACCTACGAGCAGTACTTC. Drawing the rest from reference TRBV7-3 and TRBJ2-7, the complete variable domain is GAGVSQTPSNKVTEKGKYVELRCDPISGHTALYWYRQSLGQGPEFLIYFQGTGAADDSGLPNDRFFAVRPEGSVSTLKIQRTERGDSAVYLCASSLSPTTATYEQYFGPGTRLTVT.

This rearrangement joins TRBV20-1 to TRBJ2-7; TRBD2 aligns across 9 bases. The germline gives CDR1 DFQATT, CDR2 SNEGSKA (reference sequence). The V and J ends lost 5 bases and 6 bases, in that order; junction bases with no gene match: 8. The CDR3 is made up of 13 amino acids. As DNA, the CDR3 is TGCAGTGCTCCACAACTACTAGCGGGCGAGCAGTACTTC. This codes for CSAPQLLAGEQYF.

V gene TRBV28 combines with J gene TRBJ2-1, with TRBD2 matching 9 bases. V shed 3 bases, J shed 5 bases, and the junction held 8 bases outside the gene matches. Germline V lookup: CDR1 MDHEN, CDR2 SYDVKM. The CDR3 extends over 16 amino acids. Written as DNA, the CDR3 is TGTGCCAGCAGTTTGGAGTCGGCGGGAGGGAACAATGAGCAGTTCTTC. Translating gives CASSLESAGGNNEQFF.

This clonotype has at least ten counts. The chain couples TRBV12-3 or TRBV12-4 to TRBJ1-2, with D unclear. CDR3 size: 13 residues. The V end lost 2 bases, the J end lost 10 bases, and 14 bases lay between the germline ends. For the CDR3, the DNA is TGTGCCAGCAGTTTAAAGGCAGATCAGAACTACACCTTC. It specifies CASSLKADQNYTF.

Only a few counts were recorded for this clonotype. The chain is built from TRBV6-6 and TRBJ1-5; TRBD1 is a possible D gene (5 bases). Germline V CDR1 and CDR2: MNHNY, SVGAGI (reference sequence). Trimming cost V 5 bases and J 1 base, with 18 bases left between them. This CDR3 is built from 17 residues. Here the CDR3 DNA reads TGTGCCAGCAGTCACGGGGCTCAGGGTGGGAGCAATCAGCCCCAGCATTTT. It yields the protein CASSHGAQGGSNQPQHF.

Worth noting for this clonotype: A read error may explain this, as a much larger clone is one base away. The V gene is TRBV25-1, the J gene TRBJ1-2, with unresolved D. Germline V gives CDR1 MGHDK, CDR2 SYGVNS. This CDR3 contains 11 residues. Trimming cost V 7 bases and J 1 base, with 4 bases left between them. CDR3 loop: CASKGNYGYTF. In nucleotides, the CDR3 is TGTGCCAGCAAGGGTAACTATGGCTACACCTTC.

This clonotype was observed many times. This chain's CDR3 is CASSRGQGGGGTEAFF. Written as DNA, the CDR3 is TGTGCCAGCAGTCGGGGACAGGGTGGAGGTGGCACTGAAGCTTTCTTT. The gene calls are TRBV12-3 or TRBV12-4 and TRBJ1-1, with TRBD1 matching 9 bases. The J segment lost 4 bases and the V segment lost 5 bases, leaving 11 bases of the junction unmatched. This CDR3 region has 16 residues.

In DNA form, the CDR3 reads TGTGCCAGCTGCCCCTCAGGGGAGTCGACCGGGGAGCTGTTTTTT. Amino acids: CASCPSGESTGELFF. The rearrangement uses TRBV12-3 or TRBV12-4 and TRBJ2-2; TRBD1 might be the D (6 bases). CDR3 length: 15 residues. The ends were cut back, 8 bases at V and 5 bases at J, with 18 bases in the middle.

This clonotype was observed at least ten times. The chain carries TRBV6-5 and TRBJ1-5; 7 bases are a match to TRBD1. V lost 5 bases and J lost 2; bases outside the gene matches: 12. There are 17 residues in the CDR3. The germline CDR1 and CDR2 sequences are MNHEY and SVGAGI. The CDR3 coding sequence is TGTGCCAGCAGTCCATACCTAGGACAGGTGGGCAATCAGCCCCAGCATTTT. It codes for CASSPYLGQVGNQPQHF.

This sequence joins TRBV19 and TRBJ2-1; D is unresolved. This CDR3 is 14 amino acids long. Germline V CDR1 and CDR2: LNHDA, SQIVND (reference sequence). V lost 3 bases and J 2 bases, leaving 8 bases between the germline ends. The chain's CDR3 is CASSMAETYNEQFF. DNA for the CDR3: TGTGCCAGTAGTATGGCAGAGACCTACAATGAGCAGTTCTTC.

The chain is built from TRBV25-1 and TRBJ1-1, with TRBD1 identical over 10 bases. This CDR3 is 15 amino acids long. Germline CDR1 MGHDK, CDR2 SYGVNS. J gave up 3 bases and V 4 bases, and 5 bases lay outside the gene matches. The CDR3 DNA reads as TGTGCCAGCAGTGGGGGACAGGGGATTTACACTGAAGCTTTCTTT. Translating gives CASSGGQGIYTEAFF.

This clonotype was counted a single time. V usage is TRBV6-2 or TRBV6-3 and J usage is TRBJ1-1; 7 nucleotides agree with TRBD1. Germline V CDR1 and CDR2: MNHEY, SVGEGT. The CDR3 spans 15 residues. J lost 3 bases, V lost 6 bases, and 10 bases had no gene match. This CDR3 is CASRLPYRGDTEAFF. CDR3 sequence (DNA): TGTGCCAGCAGGCTACCGTACAGGGGCGACACTGAAGCTTTCTTT.

V gene TRBV2 combines with J gene TRBJ1-5, with TRBD1 matching 12 bases. The CDR3 runs to 15 residues. Per germline, CDR1 SNHLY and CDR2 FYNNEI. Trimming removed 6 bases from V and 4 bases from J; junction bases left unmatched: 4. Here the CDR3 DNA reads TGTGCCAGCAGCGGGGACAGGGGGCCAAATCAGCCCCAGCATTTT. This gives the protein CASSGDRGPNQPQHF.

The chain has TRBV3-1 and TRBJ2-7; TRBD1 is a possible D gene (5 bases). Germline V lookup: CDR1 LGHDT, CDR2 YNNKEL (reference sequence). The CDR3 covers 12 residues. Deletions cut 4 bases from V and 4 bases from J, with 8 bases between. This CDR3 is CASSLRQYEQYF. The CDR3 DNA is TGTGCCAGCAGCCTTCGACAGTACGAGCAGTACTTC.

The chain carries TRBV6-5 and TRBJ2-1; 12 nucleotides align to TRBD1. CDR3 size: 15 residues. Looked up from germline, CDR1 is MNHEY and CDR2 is SVGAGI. Losses at the gene ends were 6 bases for V and 8 bases for J; bases not matched to a gene: 8. Here the CDR3 DNA reads TGTGCCAGCAGGCCAGGGGACAGGGGGCCACATGAGCAGTTCTTC. Its translation: CASRPGDRGPHEQFF.

The rearrangement uses TRBV10-3 and TRBJ1-2; weak D call: TRBD1 (5 bases). The length of the CDR3 is 12 residues. Germline CDR1 and CDR2: ENHRY and SYGVKD. Trimming stripped 6 bases from V and 8 bases from J, with 13 bases between. Here the CDR3 DNA reads TGTGCCATCAGATGGGGCGAGTCGGGCTACACCTTC. Translated: CAIRWGESGYTF.

This chain links TRBV12-3 or TRBV12-4 with TRBJ1-6; the D is unclear. This CDR3 region has 14 residues. Trimming removed 7 bases at V and 1 base at J, with 8 bases between. The DNA for the CDR3 is TGTGCCAGCACAGAGGGTTCCTATAATTCACCCCTCCACTTT. This sequence encodes CASTEGSYNSPLHF.

This clonotype was picked up many times. V gene TRBV7-7 combines with J gene TRBJ2-3; 14 nucleotides line up with TRBD2. The CDR3 is 15 residues long. The germline V gene encodes CDR1 SSHAT and CDR2 FNYEAQ (reference sequence). With V trimmed by 4 bases and J by 5 bases, 2 bases remained unmatched. The CDR3 DNA reads TGTGCCAGCAGCTCCGGACTAGCGGGAGGAGATACGCAGTATTTT. This translates into CASSSGLAGGDTQYF.